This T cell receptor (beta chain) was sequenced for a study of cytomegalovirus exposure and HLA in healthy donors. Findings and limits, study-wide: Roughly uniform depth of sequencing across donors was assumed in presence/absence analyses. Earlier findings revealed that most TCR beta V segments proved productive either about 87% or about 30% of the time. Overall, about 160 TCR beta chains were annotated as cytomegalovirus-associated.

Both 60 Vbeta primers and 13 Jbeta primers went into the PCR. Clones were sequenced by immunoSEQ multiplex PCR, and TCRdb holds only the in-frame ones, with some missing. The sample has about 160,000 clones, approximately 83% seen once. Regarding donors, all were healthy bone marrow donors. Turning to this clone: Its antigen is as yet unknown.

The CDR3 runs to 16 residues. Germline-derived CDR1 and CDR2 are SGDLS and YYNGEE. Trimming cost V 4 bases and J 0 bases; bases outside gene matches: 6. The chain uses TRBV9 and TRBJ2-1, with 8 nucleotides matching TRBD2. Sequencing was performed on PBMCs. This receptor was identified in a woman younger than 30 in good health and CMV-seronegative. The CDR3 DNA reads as TGTGCCAGCAGCCCCACCGGGACTAGCTCCTACAATGAGCAGTTCTTC. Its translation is CASSPTGTSSYNEQFF.